This is a list of T cell receptor beta chains from one sample in a study of CD4 T cells in relation to SARS-CoV-2 and coronaviruses. Profiling relied on immunoSEQ multiplex PCR, and the TCRdb table lists in-frame clones only, not all of them. Here the sample spans 37,000 or so clones, 80% to 90% being singletons. The sample comprised memory CD4+ T cells from PBMCs. The origin of the receptors is an adult with COVID-19. Each CDR3 is given with its conserved first and last residue. D genes are given only for firm matches. Clone size is given for some rows only: seen once, a few or many times, or a class if the clone is expanded.

abundance	d_gene	v_gene	j_gene	CDR3nt	CDR3aa
few	.	TRBV27	TRBJ2-3	TGTGCCAGCAGTTTGCTACAGGGAGATACGCAGTATTTT	CASSLLQGDTQYF
.	.	TRBV27	TRBJ1-2	TGTGCCAGCAGTTTCCCCGGTAATCGAGGCTACACCTTC	CASSFPGNRGYTF
.	TRBD2	TRBV25-1	TRBJ2-3	TGTGCCAGCAGCGCCGCGGGAGGTTGGTCAGATACGCAGTATTTT	CASSAAGGWSDTQYF
.	.	TRBV10-3	TRBJ2-7	TGTGCCATCAGTGAGTCTGGCGGGAACTCCTACGAGCAGTACTTC	CAISESGGNSYEQYF
.	TRBD2	TRBV29-1	TRBJ2-1	TGCAGCGCTAAACCTAGCGGAAGCAATGAGCAGTTCTTC	CSAKPSGSNEQFF
once	TRBD2	TRBV7-9	TRBJ2-2	TGTGCCAGCAGATTTCCCGGGACTAGCGGTACCACCGGGGAGCTGTTTTTT	CASRFPGTSGTTGELFF
.	TRBD2	TRBV29-1	TRBJ2-7	TGCAGCGGTGGGACTAGCGGGAGGGCCAAAGAGCAGTACTTC	CSGGTSGRAKEQYF
.	TRBD2	TRBV5-1	TRBJ2-5	TGCGCCAGCAGCGTATCCCCTAGCGGTCAAGAGACCCAGTACTTC	CASSVSPSGQETQYF
.	TRBD1	TRBV2	TRBJ1-1	TGTGCCAGCAGTGAAGCGCGATGGGACAGAGCCTCTGAAGCTTTCTTT	CASSEARWDRASEAFF
.	.	TRBV2	TRBJ1-1	TGTGCCAGCATTGGAGCTCAGCAGGCTTTCTTT	CASIGAQQAFF
.	.	TRBV4-1	TRBJ2-3	TGCGCCAGCAGCCAAGGTCCAGCCACAGATACGCAGTATTTT	CASSQGPATDTQYF
few	.	TRBV19	TRBJ2-1	TGTGCCAGTAGTATTACACTCTCCTACAATGAGCAGTTCTTC	CASSITLSYNEQFF
.	TRBD2	TRBV4-1	TRBJ2-1	TGCGCCAGCAGCCAAGATGTCGTAGCGGGAGTGCAGTTCTTC	CASSQDVVAGVQFF
.	.	TRBV4-1	TRBJ1-3	TGCGCCAGCAGCCAATCTGGGGGCGGTTTCTCTGGAAACACCATATATTTT	CASSQSGGGFSGNTIYF
.	.	TRBV7-9	TRBJ2-2	TGTGCCAGCAGCCGCCCGGGGACACCTAACACCGGGGAGCTGTTTTTT	CASSRPGTPNTGELFF
.	TRBD1	TRBV13	TRBJ1-6	TGTGCCAGCAGCCCCACTAGGACTGGACAGGGGAAGTCACCCCTCCACTTT	CASSPTRTGQGKSPLHF
.	.	TRBV5-1	TRBJ2-2	TGCGCCAGCAGCCTGGTGGACGCGGCCGGGGAGCTGTTTTTT	CASSLVDAAGELFF
.	TRBD2	TRBV15	TRBJ2-3	TGTGCCACCGGAGCGGGAGGGGCGACAGATACGCAGTATTTT	CATGAGGATDTQYF
.	.	TRBV11-2	TRBJ2-3	TGTGCCAGCAGCACGTGGGGCCAATTCACAGATACGCAGTATTTT	CASSTWGQFTDTQYF
.	TRBD1	TRBV11-1	TRBJ2-3	TGTGCCAGCAGGGCAGGGGGCCTAACAGATACGCAGTATTTT	CASRAGGLTDTQYF
.	TRBD1	TRBV29-1	TRBJ2-5	TGCAGCGTTGGCCAGGGGGCCGGGCAAGAGACCCAGTACTTC	CSVGQGAGQETQYF
once	TRBD2	TRBV4-1	TRBJ2-3	TGCGCCAGCAGCCAAGATCCGGCAGGCGGGAGTTTGTATACGCAGTATTTT	CASSQDPAGGSLYTQYF
.	TRBD1	TRBV7-9	TRBJ1-4	TGTGCCAGCAGCCTCGACAGGGCCGAAAAACTGTTTTTT	CASSLDRAEKLFF
.	.	TRBV7-6	TRBJ2-1	TGTGCCAGCAGCTTAGGCCGGAGGCGGCAGTACAATGAGCAGTTCTTC	CASSLGRRRQYNEQFF
.	TRBD1	TRBV6-1	TRBJ1-1	TGTGCCAGCAGTGAAGCAGGCAGGGGGCGATTGGGTGGCACTGAAGCTTTCTTT	CASSEAGRGRLGGTEAFF
few	.	TRBV23-1	TRBJ2-7	TGCGCCAGCAGTCAATCGGGTGTCGCCGCAGTCAGCGGAACCTACGAGCAGTACTTC	CASSQSGVAAVSGTYEQYF